Shown below are 17 T cell receptor beta chains from a single sample sequenced in a study of blood T cell repertoires in COVID-19. Produced via immunoSEQ multiplex PCR; TCRdb's table is partial and in-frame only. Altogether 360,000 or so clones are present, around 83% being singletons, with the ten largest covering around 5.1%. Sequencing input: PBMCs or T cells enriched from blood (not recorded which). All receptors come from a woman aged 50 to 60 who had recovered from COVID-19.

The V gene is TRBV7-9, the J gene TRBJ2-5; 10 bases are shared with TRBD1. J lost 4 bases, V lost 1 base, and 3 bases had no gene match. The CDR3 sequence is 15 residues long. Germline CDR1 reads SEHNR; CDR2 reads FQNEAQ (reference sequence). The CDR3 region is CASSLGQGAGETQYF. In nucleotides, the CDR3 is TGTGCCAGCAGCTTAGGACAGGGGGCAGGAGAGACCCAGTACTTC.

The J gene is TRBJ2-2, the V gene TRBV7-8; 7 positions agree with TRBD2. The CDR3 is 15 residues long. V lost 1 base and J lost 5; bases outside the gene matches: 4. Germline-derived CDR1 and CDR2 are SGHVS and FQNEAQ. The CDR3 loop is CASSLVGGLTGELFF. The CDR3, as DNA: TGTGCCAGCAGCTTAGTGGGAGGGCTGACCGGGGAGCTGTTTTTT.

DNA of the CDR3: TGTGCCACCGTTTTGGGTCCCCGGGGGACCCAGTACTTC. It yields the protein CATVLGPRGTQYF. The rearrangement links TRBV6-5 to TRBJ2-5, with a tentative D call TRBD2 (5 bases). V lost 10 bases and J 7 bases, leaving 19 bases between the germline ends. Per germline, CDR1 MNHEY and CDR2 SVGAGI. This CDR3 contains 13 residues.

This clone was seen once. V is TRBV30 and J is TRBJ1-4, with a weak D call TRBD1 (6 bases). With 3 bases removed from V and 4 bases from J, the gap between germline ends came to 12 bases. This CDR3 contains 14 residues. The V gene's germline CDR1 is GTSNPN and CDR2 SVGIG (reference sequence). The CDR3 nucleotides read TGTGCCTGGAGGTCGGACAGAAATAATGAAAAACTGTTTTTT. Amino acid sequence: CAWRSDRNNEKLFF.

This chain connects TRBV6-5 to TRBJ1-2; 9 nucleotides match TRBD1. Germline lookup yields CDR1 MNHEY and CDR2 SVGAGI. V was clipped by 6 bases and J by 7 bases; unmatched bases: 12. This CDR3 region has 15 residues. The CDR3 DNA follows: TGTGCCAGCAGACCGTATACTGACAGGGGGGCTGGCTACACCTTC. It is translated as CASRPYTDRGAGYTF.

J is TRBJ1-2 and V is TRBV11-3; D not resolved. V gave up 5 bases and J gave up 8 bases, with 24 bases separating them. Germline V gene lookup returns CDR1 SGHNT and CDR2 YENEEA. The CDR3 is 16 residues long. The CDR3, as DNA: TGTGCCAGCAGCGCCTTAGGTGGCAGGAACCACCGGGGCTACACCTTC. This sequence encodes CASSALGGRNHRGYTF.

V and J are TRBV5-1 and TRBJ1-1; maybe TRBD1 (6 bases). CDR1 is SGHRS and CDR2 is YFSETQ in the germline V gene. V lost 2 bases and J lost 4, with 18 bases in between. CDR3 length: 16 residues. CDR3 nucleotide sequence: TGCGCCAGCAGCTTCCTACAGGGACCTGGGGGCACTGAAGCTTTCTTT. Translating it yields CASSFLQGPGGTEAFF.

In its sample, this clone was seen a few times. This chain links TRBV2 with TRBJ1-5; TRBD1 matches at 8 bases. Unmatched junction bases numbered 18, after V lost 7 bases and J lost 1 base. CDR3 size: 19 residues. The germline V gene encodes CDR1 SNHLY and CDR2 FYNNEI. CDR3 protein: CASNRAGTGNAWSNQPQHF. The CDR3 DNA reads TGTGCCAGCAACCGTGCCGGGACAGGAAACGCTTGGAGCAATCAGCCCCAGCATTTT.

In this sample, this clone turned up once. The chain is built from TRBV7-2 and TRBJ1-6; tentative D call: TRBD1 (5 bases). This CDR3 is built from 16 residues. V lost 1 base and J 6 bases, leaving 13 bases between the germline ends. From germline, CDR1 is SGHTA and CDR2 FQGNSA. Here the CDR3 DNA reads TGTGCCAGCAGCTTAGTAGGCAGGGAACCTAATTCACCCCTCCACTTT. It translates to CASSLVGREPNSPLHF.

The V call is TRBV18, the J call TRBJ1-5, with a possible D match to TRBD1 (6 bases). Germline CDR1 KGHSH, CDR2 LQKENI. V was cut by 6 bases and J by 5 bases, with 14 bases left in between. The CDR3 is made up of 14 amino acids. DNA of the CDR3: TGTGCCAGCTCTCTCCAGGGGTCCTATCAGCCCCAGCATTTT. Its protein product is CASSLQGSYQPQHF.

This clone was found a few times. V and J are TRBV5-5 and TRBJ2-7; tentative D call: TRBD1 (7 bases). The germline V gene encodes CDR1 SGHKS and CDR2 YYEKEE (reference sequence). The CDR3 is 14 amino acids. V was clipped by 1 base and J by 4 bases, with 12 bases between them. CDR3 protein: CASSLWQGGYEQYF. In DNA form, the CDR3 reads TGTGCCAGCAGCTTGTGGCAGGGGGGTTACGAGCAGTACTTC.

This chain joins TRBV3-1 (or the pseudogene TRBV3-2) and TRBJ1-2; D not resolved. Trimming took 3 bases from V and 4 from J, leaving 3 bases between them. The CDR3 consists of 11 residues. Germline V gene sequence: CDR1 LGHDT, CDR2 YNNKEL (reference sequence). CDR3 coding DNA: TGTGCCAGCAGCCAGGCCTATGGCTACACCTTC. This codes for CASSQAYGYTF.

The chain carries TRBV6-5 and TRBJ2-3; no firm D call. The V and J ends lost 5 bases and 4 bases respectively, with 13 bases between them. This CDR3 comprises 14 residues. Germline values: CDR1 MNHEY, CDR2 SVGAGI. In DNA, the CDR3 is TGTGCCAGCAGTCAAACAAGTCGCCCAGATACGCAGTATTTT. Its translation: CASSQTSRPDTQYF.

The V and J genes are TRBV30 and TRBJ1-5, with TRBD1 as a possible D gene (6 bases). This CDR3 comprises 13 residues. Deletions cut 2 bases from V and 2 bases from J, with 7 bases between. CDR1 is GTSNPN and CDR2 is SVGIG in the germline V gene (reference sequence). The CDR3 DNA follows: TGTGCCTGGAGTTCAGGGGGCAATCAGCCCCAGCATTTT. Amino acids: CAWSSGGNQPQHF.

The J gene is TRBJ2-3, the V gene TRBV19, with TRBD2 matching over 9 bases. The J segment lost 4 bases and the V segment lost 6 bases, leaving 5 bases of the junction unmatched. This CDR3 spans 14 amino acids. Germline V CDR1 and CDR2: LNHDA, SQIVND (reference sequence). The CDR3 sequence is CASRLAGAPDTQYF. In nucleotides, the CDR3 is TGTGCCAGTAGGTTAGCGGGAGCCCCAGATACGCAGTATTTT.

The chain combines TRBV30 with TRBJ1-3, with 7 bases aligning to TRBD1. The CDR3 consists of 18 residues. Germline V gene data show CDR1 as GTSNPN and CDR2 as SVGIG (reference sequence). V lost 0 bases to trimming and J lost 0 bases; unmatched junction nucleotides: 11. The CDR3 DNA reads as TGTGCCTGGAGTGTTCTAGCCTGGACAGGCCTCTCTGGAAACACCATATATTTT. Translated, it gives CAWSVLAWTGLSGNTIYF.

The rearrangement joins TRBV5-8 to TRBJ1-5; no reliable D call. V was shortened by 4 bases and J by 0 bases, with 14 bases between the two germline ends. The germline CDR1 and CDR2 sequences are SGHTS and YDEGEE. The CDR3 has 16 amino acids. CDR3 loop: CASSIQTSYSNQPQHF. The CDR3 DNA is TGTGCCAGCAGCATTCAGACAAGTTATAGCAATCAGCCCCAGCATTTT.